These 15 T cell receptor beta chains came from one sample sequenced in a study of regulatory T cells in long-lasting Graves disease. Regarding time point: newly diagnosed GD, antithyroid drugs for less than 3 months. Following extraction of RNA from PBMCs, that RNA was used to make the TCR library. Sequencing libraries for TCR beta were prepared with iRepertoire HTBI primers and Arm-PCR of CDR3 regions. A single record per CDR3 protein comes from TCRdb applying MiXCR to the multiplex PCR reads. The table includes 400,000 to 500,000 distinct CDR3 sequences, about 16% detected once. This sample was also put to use in a study of T cells in Graves' hyperthyroidism and ophthalmopathy.

The sample was peripheral blood mononuclear cells (PBMCs), taken at new diagnosis, from a patient treated with antithyroid drugs. These receptors all come from a woman aged 25 to 39 with Graves disease.

The rearrangement joins TRBV4-1 to TRBJ2-7; D call uncertain. Germline V CDR1 and CDR2: MGHRA, YSYEKL. V gave up 0 bases and J gave up 1 base, with 13 bases separating them. The CDR3 runs to 16 residues. CDR3 loop: CASSQDNDRWSYEQYF. The CDR3 coding sequence is TGCGCCAGCAGCCAAGATAACGACCGATGGTCCTACGAGCAGTACTTC.

This clonotype has ten or more counts. The V call is TRBV6-1, the J call TRBJ2-5; 7 bases agree with TRBD2. With V trimmed by 5 bases and J by 9 bases, 12 bases remained unmatched. The CDR3 contains 14 residues. The germline gives CDR1 MNHNS, CDR2 SASEGT. In nucleotides, the CDR3 is TGTGCCAGCAGTCCCCCGAGGGGAGGGGAGTCCCAGTACTTC. It codes for CASSPPRGGESQYF.

This clonotype turned up a few times. CDR3 loop: CASSLSTGVEQYF. Written as DNA, the CDR3 is TGTGCCAGCAGTTTATCGACAGGGGTCGAGCAGTACTTC. The chain uses TRBV27 and TRBJ2-7; 8 bases line up with TRBD1. Germline V CDR1 and CDR2: MNHEY, SMNVEV (reference sequence). This CDR3 is 13 amino acids long. V was clipped by 0 bases and J by 6 bases; unmatched bases: 1.

The V call is TRBV10-3, the J call TRBJ2-4; possibly TRBD2 for D (6 bases). Germline CDR1 reads ENHRY; CDR2 reads SYGVKD. This CDR3 has 16 amino acids. The ends were cut back, 5 bases at V and 3 bases at J, with 17 bases in the middle. This chain's CDR3 is CAISIAFGGSKNIQYF. CDR3 coding DNA: TGTGCCATCAGTATAGCTTTCGGAGGGAGCAAAAACATTCAGTACTTC.

The table lists this clonotype with many counts. The V call is TRBV10-2, the J call TRBJ2-1, with D perhaps TRBD1 (7 bases). Trimming removed 3 bases at V and 7 bases at J, with 22 bases between. CDR3 length: 17 residues. Germline CDR1 WSHSY, CDR2 SAAADI. The CDR3 coding sequence is TGCGCCAGCAGTGATTTTAGGGGGCGGCTAGCGAGGAATGAGCAGTTCTTC. Translated, it gives CASSDFRGRLARNEQFF.

This clonotype was detected many times. The chain uses TRBV6-5 and TRBJ1-1; D is possibly TRBD1 (6 bases). The CDR3 has 13 amino acids. The V end lost 2 bases, the J end lost 4 bases, and 8 bases lay between the germline ends. The germline V gene has CDR1 MNHEY and CDR2 SVGAGI. CDR3 loop: CASSYGGTTEAFF. The CDR3 nucleotides are TGTGCCAGCAGTTACGGGGGCACCACTGAAGCTTTCTTT.

The rearrangement joins TRBV9 to TRBJ2-6; D may be TRBD1 or TRBD2 (5 bases each). The CDR3 is 18 amino acids. V lost 0 bases, J lost 4 bases, and 17 bases lay in between. In germline, CDR1 is SGDLS, CDR2 YYNGEE. The CDR3 DNA reads TGTGCCAGCAGCGTAGACTTTTGGGCAGGGAGCGGGGCCAACGTCCTGACTTTC. Amino acid sequence: CASSVDFWAGSGANVLTF.

In regard to this clonotype: This clone may be a read error of a much larger clone one base away. The chain has TRBV14 and TRBJ2-7; D is undetermined. Per germline, CDR1 SGHDN and CDR2 FVKESK. Trimming removed 0 bases at V and 2 bases at J, with 14 bases between. The CDR3 length is 16 residues. CDR3 bases: TGTGCCAGCAGCCAAGATTGGGGTGTTTACCCCTACGAGCAGTACTTC. Protein sequence: CASSQDWGVYPYEQYF.

This clonotype was found many times. The rearrangement uses TRBV3-1 and TRBJ2-1, with TRBD1 matching 10 bases. Germline CDR1 and CDR2: LGHDT and YNNKEL (reference sequence). Losses at the gene ends were 4 bases for V and 6 bases for J; bases not matched to a gene: 3. The CDR3 runs to 14 residues. CDR3 bases: TGTGCCAGCAGCCGGGACAGGGGATCCAATGAGCAGTTCTTC. Translating gives CASSRDRGSNEQFF.

There are a few counts of this clonotype. V usage is TRBV9 and J usage is TRBJ2-5; the D is unclear. V was shortened by 4 bases and J by 4 bases, with 11 bases between the two germline ends. Germline V gene data show CDR1 as SGDLS and CDR2 as YYNGEE. The length of the CDR3 is 13 residues. CDR3 DNA sequence: TGTGCCAGCAGCCCCAGACTCAGAGAGACCCAGTACTTC. It is translated as CASSPRLRETQYF. Combining the CDR3 with reference TRBV9 and TRBJ2-5 gives the whole variable domain DSGVTQTPKHLITATGQRVTLRCSPRSGDLSVYWYQQSLDQGLQFLIQYYNGEERAKGNILERFSAQQFPDLHSELNLSSLELGDSALYFCASSPRLRETQYFGPGTRLLVL.

In this sample, this clonotype turned up a few times. V usage is TRBV6-1 and J usage is TRBJ1-1; 7 bases match TRBD1. The junction had 2 bases not matched to a gene; V was cut back by 6 bases and J by 1 base. CDR3 length: 13 residues. In germline, CDR1 is MNHNS, CDR2 SASEGT. The DNA of the CDR3 is TGTGCCAGCAGGGAGGGGGCGAACACTGAAGCTTTCTTT. This codes for CASREGANTEAFF.

The chain joins TRBV10-3 to TRBJ2-7; 7 nucleotides align to TRBD2. Trimming at V came to 6 bases and at J to 4 bases, leaving 15 bases not matched to a gene. Germline V gene sequence: CDR1 ENHRY, CDR2 SYGVKD. The length of the CDR3 is 16 residues. The CDR3: CAIRATLLGGGYEQYF. DNA for the CDR3: TGTGCCATCAGAGCCACACTCTTGGGGGGGGGGTACGAGCAGTACTTC.

There are a few counts of this clonotype. The chain uses TRBV28 and TRBJ2-7; 10 nucleotides line up with TRBD1. The J segment lost 1 base and the V segment lost 3 bases, leaving 9 bases of the junction unmatched. The germline CDR1 and CDR2 sequences are MDHEN and SYDVKM. The CDR3 contains 17 residues. The CDR3 protein is CASSFPKTGGISYEQYF. DNA of the CDR3: TGTGCCAGCAGTTTCCCGAAGACAGGGGGCATTTCCTACGAGCAGTACTTC.

This clonotype was seen a handful of times. The rearrangement links TRBV13 to TRBJ2-7; 14 bases map to TRBD2. This CDR3 is 16 amino acids long. Per the germline V gene, CDR1 is PRHDT and CDR2 is FYEKMQ (reference sequence). Trimming at V came to 5 bases and at J to 3 bases, leaving 6 bases not matched to a gene. CDR3 protein: CASSGGTSGSFYEQYF. The CDR3 DNA sequence: TGTGCCAGCAGCGGCGGGACTAGCGGGAGTTTCTACGAGCAGTACTTC.

This chain joins TRBV11-2 and TRBJ2-1; D remains unclear. The CDR3 is 16 residues long. V lost 1 base to trimming and J lost 2 bases, with 12 bases between them. Germline V gene data show CDR1 as SGHAT and CDR2 as FQNNGV. The CDR3 DNA sequence: TGTGCCAGCAGCTTAGTGCTGCGGCCAACCTACAATGAGCAGTTCTTC. Encoded protein: CASSLVLRPTYNEQFF.